The 5 T cell receptor beta chains presented below share a single source sample, sequenced in a study of T cell changes during pregnancy in multiple sclerosis. The assay was immunoSEQ multiplex PCR, and TCRdb's table has in-frame clones only and misses some. The sample has over 45,000 clones; roughly 88% are singletons. The starting material was CD4+ T cells from peripheral blood mononuclear cells, obtained in the second trimester of pregnancy. The receptor source for this set is a female donor with multiple sclerosis, enrolled in a pregnancy study.

The chain couples TRBV5-4 to TRBJ2-5, with TRBD2 matching over 11 bases. Germline values: CDR1 SGHNT, CDR2 YYREEE (reference sequence). The V segment lost 4 bases and the J segment 4 bases; nucleotides outside the gene matches: 9. The CDR3 has 16 residues. The DNA for the CDR3 is TGTGCCAGCAGCAACCTACCCGGACTAGCGGGAGAGACCCAGTACTTC. This sequence encodes CASSNLPGLAGETQYF. Complete variable domain (other parts from reference TRBV5-4 and TRBJ2-5): ETGVTQSPTHLIKTRGQQVTLRCSSQSGHNTVSWYQQALGQGPQFIFQYYREEENGRGNFPPRFSGLQFPNYSSELNVNALELDDSALYLCASSNLPGLAGETQYFGPGTRLLVL.

V and J are TRBV7-2 and TRBJ2-5, with 8 positions matching TRBD1. Looked up from germline, CDR1 is SGHTA and CDR2 is FQGNSA. Trimming removed 0 bases from V and 4 bases from J; junction bases left unmatched: 4. The CDR3 sequence is 15 residues long. As DNA, the CDR3 is TGTGCCAGCAGCTTAGCTGGGACAGGTCGAGAGACCCAGTACTTC. Translated: CASSLAGTGRETQYF.

The genes are TRBV30 and TRBJ2-5, with D uncertain. The germline CDR1 and CDR2 sequences are GTSNPN and SVGIG (reference sequence). CDR3 length: 12 residues. The V and J ends lost 0 bases and 5 bases respectively, with 7 bases between them. The CDR3 reads CAWSVVGETQYF. The CDR3 DNA sequence: TGTGCCTGGAGTGTAGTCGGGGAGACCCAGTACTTC.

This rearrangement joins TRBV5-1 to TRBJ1-1; D is undetermined. Trimming pared 4 bases from V and 1 base from J, leaving 8 bases between. Germline V lookup: CDR1 SGHRS, CDR2 YFSETQ. The CDR3 has 13 residues. For the CDR3, the DNA is TGCGCCAGCAGCCCCAATTCGAACACTGAAGCTTTCTTT. Its protein is CASSPNSNTEAFF.

The chain links TRBV2 to TRBJ2-7; 12 bases map to TRBD2. The CDR3 length is 13 residues. The junction had 1 base not matched to a gene; V was cut back by 8 bases and J by 2 bases. From germline, CDR1 is SNHLY and CDR2 FYNNEI. CDR3 protein: CASGTSGPYEQYF. DNA of the CDR3: TGTGCCAGCGGGACTAGCGGGCCCTACGAGCAGTACTTC.